The 12 T cell receptor beta chains presented below share a single source sample, sequenced in a study of vaccination and CD4 T cells after COVID-19 (dated 2022 in TCRdb). Reading the label with the study, this specimen's treatment or condition is: approximately nine-day PBMC culture with coronavirus spike peptide pools or control peptides (ViraFEST assay). No antigen is known for these receptors. Library method: PCR. Instrument used: Illumina iSeq 100. DNA from cultured CD4+ T cells was subjected to TCR sequencing with the Oncomine TCR Beta short-read assay at the Johns Hopkins FTIC core. In TCRdb, the public reads were trimmed at Q25 with fastp and aligned with MiXCR, with productive beta chains retained. Records with the same CDR3 protein are collapsed into one entry carrying the most frequent genes and DNA. The sample table records over 20,000 distinct CDR3 sequences; approximately 39% of these occur just once. The top ten clones comprise 7.2% of the sample.

Source material: CD4+ T cells from blood, cultured in vitro. Receptor source: a human donor who had recovered from COVID-19.

This clonotype has just a few counts. The genes are TRBV19 and TRBJ2-2, with 8 bases aligning to TRBD1. In germline, CDR1 is LNHDA, CDR2 SQIVND (reference sequence). V dropped 3 bases and J dropped 4; count of bases not matched to a gene: 4. This CDR3 has 15 residues. CDR3 coding DNA: TGTGCCAGTAGTATGACCAGGGGGCCCACCGGGGAGCTGTTTTTT. Protein product: CASSMTRGPTGELFF.

In this sample, this clonotype turned up a few times. No DNA is shown, since the ends of the CDR3 on it are uncertain; the CDR3 is the one TCRdb lists. The rearrangement links TRBV28 to TRBJ1-1; the table gives TRBD1 as D, unverified against the DNA. The length of the CDR3 is 12 amino acids, counting both ends. CDR1 and CDR2 from the germline V gene are MDHEN and SYDVKM. This CDR3 reads CASSFGQGAGFF.

This clonotype has more than one count but fewer than ten. The chain joins TRBV7-8 to TRBJ2-2, with D unresolved. V was cut by 5 bases and J by 0 bases, with 10 bases left in between. There are 15 residues in the CDR3. Germline values: CDR1 SGHVS, CDR2 FQNEAQ. CDR3 sequence reads: CASSRGGPNTGELFF. Written as DNA, the CDR3 is TGTGCCAGCAGCCGAGGTGGCCCGAACACCGGGGAGCTGTTTTTT.

The V and J genes are TRBV6-1 and TRBJ1-1, with D perhaps matching TRBD1 (5 bases). Germline V lookup: CDR1 MNHNS, CDR2 SASEGT. This CDR3 spans 15 amino acids. Trimming left V 5 bases short and J 1 base short, with 14 bases between. CDR3 sequence (DNA): TGTGCCAGCAGTCTAGGGGCTGACGGGAACACTGAAGCTTTCTTT. This encodes CASSLGADGNTEAFF.

The chain has TRBV7-9 and TRBJ1-1, with a possible D match to TRBD1 (6 bases). Germline V CDR1 and CDR2: SEHNR, FQNEAQ (reference sequence). V lost 0 bases, J lost 5 bases, and 13 bases lay in between. CDR3 length: 15 residues. Here the CDR3 reads CASSLADGGETEAFF. CDR3 coding DNA: TGTGCCAGCAGCTTAGCAGACGGGGGCGAGACTGAAGCTTTCTTT. Combining the CDR3 with reference TRBV7-9 and TRBJ1-1 gives the whole variable domain DTGVSQNPRHKITKRGQNVTFRCDPISEHNRLYWYRQTLGQGPEFLTYFQNEAQLEKSRLLSDRFSAERPKGSFSTLEIQRTEQGDSAMYLCASSLADGGETEAFFGQGTRLTVV.

The chain recombines TRBV20-1 with TRBJ1-4, with D tentatively TRBD1 (6 bases). With 0 bases removed from V and 8 bases from J, the gap between germline ends came to 19 bases. The CDR3 runs 16 residues. Germline CDR1 is DFQATT and CDR2 is SNEGSKA (reference sequence). This CDR3 is CSAREGVRRGTEKLFF. The CDR3 bases are TGCAGTGCTAGAGAGGGGGTTAGGAGGGGGACCGAAAAACTGTTTTTT.

The V and J genes are TRBV27 and TRBJ2-7; TRBD2 matches at 15 bases. The germline gives CDR1 MNHEY, CDR2 SMNVEV (reference sequence). The CDR3 is 17 amino acids. Losses at the gene ends were 5 bases for V and 2 bases for J; bases not matched to a gene: 7. This CDR3 is CASSPRTSGRAAYEQYF. The CDR3 nucleotides are TGTGCCAGCAGTCCTCGGACTAGCGGGAGGGCCGCCTACGAGCAGTACTTC.

This clonotype was found a few times. The chain uses TRBV29-1 and TRBJ2-7; 9 positions match TRBD1. Trimming removed 7 bases from V and 6 bases from J; junction bases left unmatched: 16. CDR1 and CDR2 (germline): SQVTM, ANQGSEA. The CDR3 length is 15 residues. The CDR3 coding sequence is TGCAGCGGCCAACAGGGGGCTGGGTTGGGTTCCGAGCAGTACTTC. Translating gives CSGQQGAGLGSEQYF.

The chain employs TRBV9 and TRBJ2-5; unclear D gene. Trimming cost V 0 bases and J 1 base, with 10 bases left between them. This CDR3 contains 15 residues. CDR1 and CDR2 (germline): SGDLS, YYNGEE. The CDR3 nucleotides are TGTGCCAGCAGCGTAGGGCAGGTTAGCCAAGAGACCCAGTACTTC. It codes for CASSVGQVSQETQYF.

This clonotype was observed a few times. The chain couples TRBV20-1 to TRBJ2-3; D is undetermined. Germline lookup yields CDR1 DFQATT and CDR2 SNEGSKA (reference sequence). The CDR3 spans 14 residues. The V end lost 0 bases, the J end lost 4 bases, and 11 bases lay between the germline ends. In nucleotides, the CDR3 is TGCAGTGCTAGAGATCTAGGGATGTCAGATACGCAGTATTTT. Its protein is CSARDLGMSDTQYF.

This rearrangement joins TRBV6-1 to TRBJ2-5, with D possibly TRBD2 on 6 matching bases. V lost 1 base and J lost 4, with 13 bases in between. The CDR3 is 15 residues long. Per the germline V gene, CDR1 is MNHNS and CDR2 is SASEGT. In nucleotides, the CDR3 is TGTGCCAGCAGTGAAGGAAGACTAGAAGTAGAGACCCAGTACTTC. This sequence encodes CASSEGRLEVETQYF.

This clonotype appeared a single time. This chain joins TRBV7-6 and TRBJ2-1; 9 nucleotides agree with TRBD1. The CDR3 extends over 15 amino acids. Germline V gene lookup returns CDR1 SGHVS and CDR2 FNYEAQ. The ends lost 5 bases at V and 5 bases at J; junction bases unmatched: 7. This CDR3 is CASSPQTGGNNEQFF. CDR3 nucleotides: TGTGCCAGCAGCCCACAGACAGGGGGGAACAATGAGCAGTTCTTC.